This T cell receptor (beta chain) was identified in a study of cytomegalovirus exposure and HLA in healthy donors. The germline CDR1 and CDR2 sequences are LNHDA and SQIVND (reference sequence). The ends lost 1 base at V and 1 base at J; junction bases unmatched: 5. The CDR3 has 17 amino acids. The PCR had 60 Vbeta and 13 Jbeta primers. Using immunoSEQ multiplex PCR, the repertoire was profiled, and TCRdb retains in-frame clones only, with some absent. Its table lists roughly 82,000 clones. The sequence derives from a woman aged 55-69 years in good health and CMV-seronegative. Specimen: PBMCs. The chain uses TRBV19 and TRBJ2-7; 12 nucleotides match TRBD2. The CDR3 spells CASSIVLGLAGSYEQYF. The CDR3, as DNA: TGTGCCAGTAGTATAGTTTTAGGACTAGCGGGATCCTACGAGCAGTACTTC. Full variable domain (missing parts from reference TRBV19 and TRBJ2-7): DGGITQSPKYLFRKEGQNVTLSCEQNLNHDAMYWYRQDPGQGLRLIYYSQIVNDFQKGDIAEGYSVSREKKESFPLTVTSAQKNPTAFYLCASSIVLGLAGSYEQYFGPGTRLTVT.